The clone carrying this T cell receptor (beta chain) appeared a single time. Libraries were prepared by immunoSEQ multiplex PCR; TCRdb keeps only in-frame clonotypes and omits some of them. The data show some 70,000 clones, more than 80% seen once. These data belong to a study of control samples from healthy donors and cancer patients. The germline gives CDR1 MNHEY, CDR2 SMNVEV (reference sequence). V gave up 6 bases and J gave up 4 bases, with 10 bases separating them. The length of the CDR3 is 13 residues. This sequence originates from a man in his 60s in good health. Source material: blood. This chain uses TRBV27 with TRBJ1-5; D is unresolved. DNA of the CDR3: TGTGCCAGCAGCACCTCGGGGAATCAGCCCCAGCATTTT. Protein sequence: CASSTSGNQPQHF.